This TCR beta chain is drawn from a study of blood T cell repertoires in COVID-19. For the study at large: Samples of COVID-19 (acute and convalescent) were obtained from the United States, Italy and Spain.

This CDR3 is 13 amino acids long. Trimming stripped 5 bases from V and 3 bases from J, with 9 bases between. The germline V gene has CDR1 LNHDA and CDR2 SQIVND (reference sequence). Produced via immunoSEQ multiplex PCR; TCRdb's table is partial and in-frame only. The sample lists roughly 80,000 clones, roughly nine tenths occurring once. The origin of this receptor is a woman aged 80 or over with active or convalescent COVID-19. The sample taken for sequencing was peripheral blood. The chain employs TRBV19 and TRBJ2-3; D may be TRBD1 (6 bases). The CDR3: CASSGRGTDTQYF. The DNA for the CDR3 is TGTGCCAGTAGTGGCAGGGGAACAGATACGCAGTATTTT. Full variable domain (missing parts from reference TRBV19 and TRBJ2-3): DGGITQSPKYLFRKEGQNVTLSCEQNLNHDAMYWYRQDPGQGLRLIYYSQIVNDFQKGDIAEGYSVSREKKESFPLTVTSAQKNPTAFYLCASSGRGTDTQYFGPGTRLTVL.